A selection of T cell receptor beta chains follows, all from one sample in a study of blood T cell repertoires in COVID-19. TCRdb's table, derived via immunoSEQ multiplex PCR, lists solely in-frame clones and lacks some. The sample carries roughly 140,000 clones, about 80% recorded once. Sample: peripheral blood. These receptors were collected from a man aged 55-75 years with acute or convalescent COVID-19. Both conserved end residues are part of each CDR3. D genes are given only for firm matches. Clone size, where shown, is once, few, many, or a class for clones that have expanded.

>TRBJ2-4|-|TRBV19|-
TGTGCCAGTAGTATCGGGCAGGGAAGTAACATTCAGTACTTC
CASSIGQGSNIQYF
>TRBJ1-5|-|TRBV6-5|-
TGTGCCAGCAGAACAGGTTATAGCAATCAGCCCCAGCATTTT
CASRTGYSNQPQHF
>TRBJ2-2|-|TRBV5-4|-
TGTGCCAGCAGCAAGGAATTAGCGTCTGACACCGGGGAGCTGTTTTTT
CASSKELASDTGELFF
>TRBJ2-6|-|TRBV19|-
TGTGCCAGTAACCCCCTTAGAGGGACAGGGGCCAACGTCCTGACTTTC
CASNPLRGTGANVLTF
>TRBJ2-7|-|TRBV7-9|-
TGTGCCAGCAGCTTGGGGACAGCGGGCGAGCAGTACTTC
CASSLGTAGEQYF
>TRBJ1-1|-|TRBV6-2/TRBV6-3|-
TGTGCCAGCAGTTACTCGCGATTTAAACAGGGCTACTTGAACACTGAAGCTTTCTTT
CASSYSRFKQGYLNTEAFF
>TRBJ1-1|-|TRBV29-1|-
TGCAGCGTGAGGCTCATGAACACTGAAGCTTTCTTT
CSVRLMNTEAFF
>TRBJ2-3|-|TRBV9|-
TGTGCCAGCAGCGTAAGGCAGGGCGATACGCAGTATTTT
CASSVRQGDTQYF
>TRBJ2-1|-|TRBV19|TRBD2
TGTGCCAGTAGAGGCACGACTAGCACGAGTTACAATGAGCAGTTCTTC
CASRGTTSTSYNEQFF
>TRBJ2-5|-|TRBV18|TRBD2
TGTGCCAGCTCACTCATCGCCACTAGCGGGCGAAGGTACCAAGAGACCCAGTACTTC
CASSLIATSGRRYQETQYF
>TRBJ1-1|few|TRBV7-3|-
TGTGCCAGCAGCTTACAGGGGAACACTGAAGCTTTCTTT
CASSLQGNTEAFF
>TRBJ2-5|-|TRBV28|TRBD1
TGTGCCAGCAGTTTGACCGGGACAGGGAAGGTGGCCCAGTACTTC
CASSLTGTGKVAQYF
>TRBJ2-3|-|TRBV6-2/TRBV6-3|TRBD1
TGTGCCAGCAGACCTACCTTGGGACAGGGAACGACAGATACGCAGTATTTT
CASRPTLGQGTTDTQYF
>TRBJ2-7|-|TRBV11-2|-
TGTGCCAGCAGCTTAGGGCCAGAGCAGTACTTC
CASSLGPEQYF
>TRBJ2-7|-|TRBV6-5|TRBD1
TGTGCCAGCAGTAGATGGACAGGGGGCAACGAGCAGTACTTC
CASSRWTGGNEQYF
>TRBJ2-3|-|TRBV7-2|TRBD2
TGTGCCAGCGGCAAGCGGGGGGGCGGCACAGATACGCAGTATTTT
CASGKRGGGTDTQYF